The T cell receptor beta chain described here comes from a study of CD8+ T cells in alopecia areata. Study details: A 6-month period off drug followed tofacitinib, which lasted 6 to 18 months.

Study-level points and caveats: Compared with mice, patients displayed less clear TCR sharing, possibly for HLA-related reasons. Scalp sequencing captures resident alphabeta T cells of normal skin too.

This clone was recorded once. Its antigen is unknown. Sequencing used cDNA as its template, made by extracting RNA and reverse transcribing it. Some clones are missing from TCRdb's copy, which holds only in-frame ones; the method was immunoSEQ multiplex PCR. The profile shows around 13,000 clones, roughly two thirds of them singletons. As for treatment: oral pan-JAK inhibitor, 5-10 mg twice daily. It was from alopecia areata patients that lesional scalp punch biopsies and peripheral blood were collected. V lost 2 bases to trimming and J lost 5 bases, with 15 bases between them. This CDR3 comprises 16 residues. Germline V gene lookup returns CDR1 SEHNR and CDR2 FQNEAQ (reference sequence).

The rearrangement links TRBV7-9 to TRBJ2-2, with D tentatively TRBD1 (6 bases). The specimen was skin, collected at week 4, from a patient treated with tofacitinib. This clonotype was obtained from a human donor with alopecia areata. DNA of the CDR3: TGTGCCAGCAGCTTAAACCCCGGCAGGGGAACCGGGGAGCTGTTTTTT. Residues: CASSLNPGRGTGELFF.